Listed below are T cell receptor beta chains from one sample, sequenced in a study of shared clonotypes between healthy human individuals. Method: immunoSEQ multiplex PCR; TCRdb's copy keeps in-frame clones and lacks some. Altogether just over 2,000,000 clones are present, roughly 94% being singletons, with the ten largest covering approximately 0.13%. The sample consisted of naive CD4+ T cells sorted from blood. These TCRs come from a man younger than 30 in good health. Both conserved end residues are part of each CDR3. Fields, in order: V gene, J gene, clone size, D gene, CDR3 protein, CDR3 DNA. A D gene is named only where the DNA matches it firmly. Expanded clones are given a class, and other clones once, few, many or no size at all.

TRBV19,TRBJ2-5,NA,TRBD2,CASSRTSGGETQYF,TGTGCCAGTAGTCGGACTAGCGGGGGGGAGACCCAGTACTTC
TRBV5-6,TRBJ1-3,NA,TRBD1,CASSSWDRHPGNTIYF,TGTGCCAGCAGCTCTTGGGACAGACACCCTGGAAACACCATATATTTT
TRBV20-1,TRBJ1-1,NA,NA,CSARQNTEAFF,TGCAGTGCTCGTCAGAACACTGAAGCTTTCTTT
TRBV5-5,TRBJ1-5,NA,NA,CASSLSQGDNQPQHF,TGTGCCAGCAGCTTGTCACAGGGCGACAATCAGCCCCAGCATTTT
TRBV6-5,TRBJ2-6,once,TRBD1,CASSRTGAGANVLTF,TGTGCCAGCAGTCGTACAGGGGCTGGGGCCAACGTCCTGACTTTC
TRBV6-1,TRBJ2-5,once,NA,CASSGKETQYF,TGTGCCAGCAGTGGGAAAGAGACCCAGTACTTC
TRBV5-6,TRBJ2-3,few,TRBD2,CASSLGMVGTSGIVDTQYF,TGTGCCAGCAGCTTGGGAATGGTAGGGACTAGCGGGATTGTGGATACGCAGTATTTT
TRBV6-5,TRBJ2-1,NA,TRBD2,CASKSSGKVEQFF,TGTGCCAGCAAGTCTAGCGGGAAGGTTGAGCAGTTCTTC
TRBV5-4,TRBJ1-2,NA,NA,CASSRTGTGYTF,TGTGCCAGCAGCCGAACAGGGACTGGCTACACCTTC
TRBV6-1,TRBJ2-3,NA,TRBD2,CASSERRGAITDTQYF,TGTGCCAGCAGTGAACGGCGGGGGGCCATCACAGATACGCAGTATTTT
TRBV5-1,TRBJ1-6,NA,TRBD1,CASSSPGQVNSPLHF,TGCGCCAGCAGCTCCCCCGGACAGGTCAATTCACCCCTCCACTTT
TRBV7-2,TRBJ2-2,NA,NA,CASRGSMGELFF,TGTGCCAGCAGAGGTTCGATGGGGGAGCTGTTTTTT
TRBV30,TRBJ2-3,NA,TRBD2,CAWSVESGGLGTQYF,TGTGCCTGGAGTGTTGAAAGCGGGGGGTTGGGTACGCAGTATTTT
TRBV5-1,TRBJ2-1,NA,NA,CASSSNLGAGTDEQFF,TGCGCCAGCAGCTCCAACCTAGGGGCAGGGACGGATGAGCAGTTCTTC
TRBV6-1,TRBJ1-4,once,TRBD1,CASSSGQVNEKLFF,TGTGCCAGCAGTTCGGGACAGGTGAATGAAAAACTGTTTTTT
TRBV30,TRBJ2-3,NA,NA,CAQGGDTDTQYF,TGTGCCCAGGGGGGGGACACAGATACGCAGTATTTT
TRBV4-1,TRBJ2-7,NA,TRBD2,CASSQDREDEQYF,TGCGCCAGCAGCCAAGATCGGGAGGACGAGCAGTACTTC
TRBV5-4,TRBJ2-7,NA,TRBD2,CATGAGGPPIYEQYF,TGTGCCACCGGAGCGGGGGGCCCCCCAATCTACGAGCAGTACTTC
TRBV19,TRBJ1-6,NA,NA,CATAPGRNSPLHF,TGTGCCACTGCCCCGGGCCGGAATTCACCCCTCCACTTT
TRBV9,TRBJ2-3,NA,NA,CASSVARGGADTQYF,TGTGCCAGCAGCGTTGCTCGGGGAGGCGCAGATACGCAGTATTTT
TRBV10-2,TRBJ2-1,NA,TRBD2,CASSKLAGVDEQFF,TGCGCCAGCAGTAAACTAGCGGGAGTGGATGAGCAGTTCTTC
TRBV5-5,TRBJ1-6,NA,NA,CASSPGGTEIF,TGTGCCAGCAGCCCGGGGGGGACCGAGATTTTT
TRBV25-1,TRBJ2-3,NA,NA,CASSEFLGTDTQYF,TGTGCCAGCAGTGAATTCCTAGGCACGGATACGCAGTATTTT